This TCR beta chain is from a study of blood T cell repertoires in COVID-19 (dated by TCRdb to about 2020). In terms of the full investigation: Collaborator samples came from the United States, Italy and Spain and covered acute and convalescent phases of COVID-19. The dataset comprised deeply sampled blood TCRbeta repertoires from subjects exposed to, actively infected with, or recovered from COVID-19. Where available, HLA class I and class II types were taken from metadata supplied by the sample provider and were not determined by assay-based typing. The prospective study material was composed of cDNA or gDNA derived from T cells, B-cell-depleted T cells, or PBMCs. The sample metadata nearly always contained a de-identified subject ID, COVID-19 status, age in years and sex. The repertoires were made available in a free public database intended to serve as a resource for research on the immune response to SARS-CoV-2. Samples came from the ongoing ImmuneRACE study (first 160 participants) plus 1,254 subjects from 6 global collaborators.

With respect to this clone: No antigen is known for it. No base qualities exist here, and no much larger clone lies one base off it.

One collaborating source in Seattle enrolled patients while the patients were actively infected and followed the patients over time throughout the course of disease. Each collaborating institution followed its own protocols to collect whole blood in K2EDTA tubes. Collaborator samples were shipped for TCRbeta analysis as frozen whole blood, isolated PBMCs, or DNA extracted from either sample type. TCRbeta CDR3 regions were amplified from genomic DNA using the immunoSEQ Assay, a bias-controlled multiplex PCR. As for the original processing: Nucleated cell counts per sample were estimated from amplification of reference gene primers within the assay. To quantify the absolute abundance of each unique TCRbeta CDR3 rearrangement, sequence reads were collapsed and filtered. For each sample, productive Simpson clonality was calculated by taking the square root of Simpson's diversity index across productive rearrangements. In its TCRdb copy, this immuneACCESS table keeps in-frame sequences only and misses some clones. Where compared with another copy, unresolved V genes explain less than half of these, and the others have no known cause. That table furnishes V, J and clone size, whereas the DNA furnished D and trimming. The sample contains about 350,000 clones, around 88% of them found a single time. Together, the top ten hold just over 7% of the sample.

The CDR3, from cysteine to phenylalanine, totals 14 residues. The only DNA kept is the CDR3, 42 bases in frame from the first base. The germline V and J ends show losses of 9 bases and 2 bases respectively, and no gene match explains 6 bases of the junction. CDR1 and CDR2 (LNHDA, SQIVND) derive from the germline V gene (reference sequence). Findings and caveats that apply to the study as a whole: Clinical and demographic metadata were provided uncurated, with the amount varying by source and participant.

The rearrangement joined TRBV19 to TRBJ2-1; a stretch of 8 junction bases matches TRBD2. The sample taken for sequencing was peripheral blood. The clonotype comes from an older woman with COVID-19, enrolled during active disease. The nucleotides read TGTGCCAGCCGACGGGGGGGCGCCTACAATGAGCAGTTCTTC. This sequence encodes CASRRGGAYNEQFF.